This passage covers 21 T cell receptor beta chains from one sample sequenced in a study of blood T cell repertoires in COVID-19. Sequencing used immunoSEQ multiplex PCR; TCRdb keeps in-frame clones, though not all of them. The sample lists approximately 400,000 clones; around 88% were seen once. The material sequenced was peripheral blood. The receptors were gathered from a woman in her fifties or sixties with COVID-19, enrolled during active disease.

The chain joins TRBV25-1 to TRBJ1-2, with 9 bases that match TRBD1. CDR3 length: 12 amino acids. With 6 bases clipped from V and 4 bases from J, the junction kept 0 bases outside the gene matches. Germline CDR1 and CDR2: MGHDK and SYGVNS. The CDR3 loop reads CASRTGGYGYTF. CDR3 DNA: TGTGCCAGCAGGACAGGGGGCTATGGCTACACCTTC.

The chain carries TRBV27 and TRBJ2-2, with D possibly TRBD2 on 6 matching bases. Per the germline V gene, CDR1 is MNHEY and CDR2 is SMNVEV (reference sequence). The CDR3 extends over 16 amino acids. V dropped 5 bases and J dropped 1 base, with 14 bases sitting between them. The CDR3 sequence is CASSLGTLWNTGELFF. The CDR3 DNA reads as TGTGCCAGCAGTCTCGGGACTCTGTGGAACACCGGGGAGCTGTTTTTT.

The chain employs TRBV11-2 and TRBJ2-2; 12 bases match TRBD2. This CDR3 is built from 18 residues. The germline gives CDR1 SGHAT, CDR2 FQNNGV. V trimming: 3 bases; J trimming: 2 bases; junction bases outside the gene matches: 7. The CDR3 protein is CASSFFRLAGANTGELFF. For the CDR3, the DNA is TGTGCCAGCAGCTTTTTCAGACTAGCGGGGGCCAACACCGGGGAGCTGTTTTTT.

This chain connects TRBV4-2 to TRBJ1-4; 8 bases are a match to TRBD1. V gave up 4 bases and J gave up 8 bases; unmatched junction bases: 15. Germline assignment: CDR1 LGHNA and CDR2 YNFKEQ. The CDR3 runs to 17 residues. The CDR3 is CASSRDPTQGAGEKLFF. The DNA of the CDR3 is TGTGCCAGCAGCCGAGACCCCACCCAGGGGGCGGGCGAAAAACTGTTTTTT.

The chain uses TRBV30 and TRBJ1-3; no clear D. The germline V gene encodes CDR1 GTSNPN and CDR2 SVGIG (reference sequence). V shed 0 bases and J shed 7 bases, with 7 bases lying between them. This CDR3 is 12 amino acids long. The CDR3 nucleotides are TGTGCCTGGAGTGTCTCGGGGAACACCATATATTTT. This codes for CAWSVSGNTIYF.

J is TRBJ2-7 and V is TRBV4-1, with D perhaps TRBD2 (5 bases). Trimming left V 4 bases short and J 2 bases short, with 12 bases between. Germline V gene lookup returns CDR1 MGHRA and CDR2 YSYEKL. CDR3 length: 14 amino acids. The CDR3 here is CASSPTRAPYEQYF. The CDR3 coding sequence is TGCGCCAGCAGCCCTACGAGGGCCCCCTACGAGCAGTACTTC.

The chain couples TRBV12-3 or TRBV12-4 to TRBJ1-1, with unresolved D. CDR3 length: 12 amino acids. Trimming stripped 6 bases from V and 4 bases from J, with 9 bases between. The CDR3 sequence is CASREGSTEAFF. The CDR3 DNA reads as TGTGCCAGCAGAGAAGGGAGCACTGAAGCTTTCTTT.

The chain couples TRBV5-1 to TRBJ2-2; 9 positions match TRBD1. Germline lookup yields CDR1 SGHRS and CDR2 YFSETQ. The CDR3 is 17 amino acids. V was clipped by 4 bases and J by 0 bases; unmatched bases: 7. The CDR3 loop is CASSAVGQGANTGELFF. DNA for the CDR3: TGCGCCAGCAGCGCCGTGGGACAGGGCGCGAACACCGGGGAGCTGTTTTTT.

This chain links TRBV9 with TRBJ2-7; 11 positions agree with TRBD1. This CDR3 comprises 14 residues. With 3 bases clipped from V and 4 bases from J, the junction kept 3 bases outside the gene matches. Per germline, CDR1 SGDLS and CDR2 YYNGEE. The CDR3 loop reads CASSGRDRGYEQYF. DNA for the CDR3: TGTGCCAGCAGCGGCCGGGACAGGGGGTACGAGCAGTACTTC.

The chain links TRBV18 to TRBJ2-1; 8 nucleotides agree with TRBD2. In germline, CDR1 is KGHSH, CDR2 LQKENI. The CDR3 covers 18 residues. The V segment lost 3 bases and the J segment 2 bases; nucleotides outside the gene matches: 12. CDR3 in amino acids: CASSPLGSGGRAYNEQFF. CDR3 coding DNA: TGTGCCAGCTCACCCCTAGGGAGCGGGGGTAGGGCCTACAATGAGCAGTTCTTC.

The chain joins TRBV14 to TRBJ1-1, with a weak D call TRBD1 (6 bases). The germline V gene has CDR1 SGHDN and CDR2 FVKESK. This CDR3 is 13 amino acids long. The ends were cut back, 8 bases at V and 1 base at J, with 11 bases in the middle. The CDR3 region is CASQVGGNTEAFF. The CDR3 DNA sequence: TGTGCCAGCCAAGTAGGGGGGAACACTGAAGCTTTCTTT.

The genes are TRBV5-4 and TRBJ2-3; 8 bases fit TRBD2. Germline values: CDR1 SGHNT, CDR2 YYREEE (reference sequence). This CDR3 comprises 15 residues. Germline trimming cut 4 bases from V and 5 bases from J; bases unmatched to any gene: 9. The CDR3 region has the DNA TGTGCCAGCAGCCCCCCCGGGACTAGTGGAGATACGCAGTATTTT. The encoded protein is CASSPPGTSGDTQYF.

The gene calls are TRBV28 and TRBJ1-6, with D possibly matching TRBD1 (6 bases). From germline, CDR1 is MDHEN and CDR2 SYDVKM. The V end was cut by 1 base, the J end by 6 bases, with 10 bases between. This CDR3 is built from 15 residues. In DNA, the CDR3 is TGTGCCAGCAGTTTATTTGGACAGCGTAATTCACCCCTCCACTTT. This encodes CASSLFGQRNSPLHF.

The rearrangement joins TRBV6-1 to TRBJ2-3; 13 bases match TRBD2. The junction had 12 bases not matched to a gene; V was cut back by 3 bases and J by 0 bases. CDR3 length: 20 residues. The germline V gene encodes CDR1 MNHNS and CDR2 SASEGT. CDR3 amino acids: CASSDPGLAGRLSSTDTQYF. CDR3 DNA: TGTGCCAGCAGTGACCCGGGACTAGCGGGGAGACTATCTAGCACAGATACGCAGTATTTT.

The gene calls are TRBV30 and TRBJ1-1; D possibly corresponds to TRBD1 (6 bases). Trimming cost V 3 bases and J 10 bases, with 15 bases left between them. The CDR3 has 12 residues. CDR1 is GTSNPN and CDR2 is SVGIG in the germline V gene (reference sequence). The CDR3 nucleotides are TGTGCCTGGAGGGAAACAGGGTCCGCAGCTTTCTTT. It is translated as CAWRETGSAAFF.

The chain uses TRBV27 and TRBJ2-2; TRBD1 aligns across 7 bases. Germline V lookup: CDR1 MNHEY, CDR2 SMNVEV (reference sequence). This CDR3 comprises 14 residues. The V segment lost 5 bases and the J segment 6 bases; nucleotides outside the gene matches: 6. The CDR3 is CASSANRGPGELFF. The CDR3, as DNA: TGTGCCAGCAGTGCAAACAGGGGTCCCGGGGAGCTGTTTTTT.

This clone was observed a single time. The rearrangement joins TRBV6-5 to TRBJ1-2; D is undetermined. The CDR3 loop spans 12 amino acids. Trimming pared 8 bases from V and 2 bases from J, leaving 9 bases between. Germline lookup yields CDR1 MNHEY and CDR2 SVGAGI. DNA for the CDR3: TGTGCCAGCGCGGCGGGCAACTATGGCTACACCTTC. It codes for CASAAGNYGYTF.

The V gene is TRBV6-6, the J gene TRBJ1-1; 7 positions match TRBD1. The CDR3 is made up of 16 amino acids. From germline, CDR1 is MNHNY and CDR2 SVGAGI (reference sequence). After removal of 5 bases from V and 2 bases from J, the junction contained 11 bases not matched to a gene. The CDR3 coding sequence is TGTGCCAGCAGTAAAGAGGGGGCGCGTGGAAACACTGAAGCTTTCTTT. Its translation: CASSKEGARGNTEAFF.

The gene calls are TRBV7-8 and TRBJ2-7; tentative D call: TRBD2 (6 bases). Germline CDR1 and CDR2: SGHVS and FQNEAQ. Trimming removed 7 bases from V and 6 bases from J, with 16 bases in between. The CDR3 consists of 13 residues. The CDR3 here is CASTIRGFSEQYF. DNA of the CDR3: TGTGCCAGCACCATACGGGGGTTCAGCGAGCAGTACTTC.

The V and J genes are TRBV4-2 and TRBJ1-2; 7 positions agree with TRBD1. The V gene end was trimmed by 0 bases and the J gene end by 8 bases; junction bases not matched to a gene: 9. This CDR3 comprises 15 residues. CDR1 is LGHNA and CDR2 is YNFKEQ in the germline V gene. CDR3 amino acids: CASSQDRLRGRGYTF. For the CDR3, the DNA is TGTGCCAGCAGCCAAGATCGGTTGAGGGGGCGAGGCTACACCTTC.

The chain recombines TRBV12-3 or TRBV12-4 with TRBJ2-3, with a tentative D call TRBD2 (5 bases). The CDR3 covers 12 residues. V was trimmed by 7 bases and J by 4 bases, leaving 9 bases between them. CDR3 sequence: CASTDGADTQYF. The CDR3 DNA reads TGTGCCAGCACCGACGGGGCAGATACGCAGTATTTT.